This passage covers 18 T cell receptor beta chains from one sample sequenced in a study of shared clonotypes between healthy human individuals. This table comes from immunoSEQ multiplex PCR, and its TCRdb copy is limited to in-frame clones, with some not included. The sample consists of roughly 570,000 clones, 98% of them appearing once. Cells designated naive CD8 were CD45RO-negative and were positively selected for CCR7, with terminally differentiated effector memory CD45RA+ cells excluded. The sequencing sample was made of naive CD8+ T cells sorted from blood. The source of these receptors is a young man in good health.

This CDR3 is CASSDNPYEQYF. CDR3 in DNA: TGTGCCAGCAGTGATAATCCCTACGAGCAGTACTTC. V is TRBV6-1 and J is TRBJ2-7, with D uncertain. The length of the CDR3 is 12 residues. CDR1 and CDR2 (germline): MNHNS, SASEGT. V lost 3 bases and J 2 bases, leaving 5 bases between the germline ends.

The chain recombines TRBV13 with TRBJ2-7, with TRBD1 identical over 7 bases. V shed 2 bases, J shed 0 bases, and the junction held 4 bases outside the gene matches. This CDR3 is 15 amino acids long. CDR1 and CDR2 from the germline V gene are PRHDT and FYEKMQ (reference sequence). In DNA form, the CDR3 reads TGTGCCAGCAGCTTAACGACAGGGAACTCCTACGAGCAGTACTTC. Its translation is CASSLTTGNSYEQYF.

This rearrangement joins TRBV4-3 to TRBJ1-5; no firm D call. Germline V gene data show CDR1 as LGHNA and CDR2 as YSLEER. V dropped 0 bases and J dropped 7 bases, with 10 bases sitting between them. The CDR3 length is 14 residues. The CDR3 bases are TGCGCCAGCAGCCAAGATCATGTTGGACAGCCCCAGCATTTT. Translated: CASSQDHVGQPQHF.

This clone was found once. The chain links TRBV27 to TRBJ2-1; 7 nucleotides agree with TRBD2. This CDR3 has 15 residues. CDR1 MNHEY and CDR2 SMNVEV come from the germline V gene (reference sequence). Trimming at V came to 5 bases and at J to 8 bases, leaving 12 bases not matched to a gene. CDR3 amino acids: CASSEPGLFFDEQFF. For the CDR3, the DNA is TGTGCCAGCAGTGAACCGGGACTATTCTTCGATGAGCAGTTCTTC.

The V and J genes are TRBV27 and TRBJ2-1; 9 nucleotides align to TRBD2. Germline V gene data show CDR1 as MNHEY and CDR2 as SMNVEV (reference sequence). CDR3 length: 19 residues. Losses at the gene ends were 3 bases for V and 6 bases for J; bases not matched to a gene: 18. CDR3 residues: CASSFWMVSGTSRGNEQFF. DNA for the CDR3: TGTGCCAGCAGTTTTTGGATGGTTTCCGGGACTAGCCGGGGCAATGAGCAGTTCTTC.

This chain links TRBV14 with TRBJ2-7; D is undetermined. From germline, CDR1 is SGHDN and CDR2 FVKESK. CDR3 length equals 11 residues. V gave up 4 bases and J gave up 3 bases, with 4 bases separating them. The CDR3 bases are TGTGCCAGCAGCCGACACTACGAGCAGTACTTC. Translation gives CASSRHYEQYF. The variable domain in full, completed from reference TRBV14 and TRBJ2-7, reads EAGVTQFPSHSVIEKGQTVTLRCDPISGHDNLYWYRRVMGKEIKFLLHFVKESKQDESGMPNNRFLAERTGGTYSTLKVQPAELEDSGVYFCASSRHYEQYFGPGTRLTVT.

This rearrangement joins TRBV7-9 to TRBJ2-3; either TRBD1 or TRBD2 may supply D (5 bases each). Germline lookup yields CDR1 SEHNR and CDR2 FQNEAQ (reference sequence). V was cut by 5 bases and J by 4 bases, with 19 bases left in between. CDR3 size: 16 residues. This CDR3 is CASSPNVRGTADTQYF. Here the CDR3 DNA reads TGTGCCAGCAGCCCGAATGTACGAGGGACGGCAGATACGCAGTATTTT.

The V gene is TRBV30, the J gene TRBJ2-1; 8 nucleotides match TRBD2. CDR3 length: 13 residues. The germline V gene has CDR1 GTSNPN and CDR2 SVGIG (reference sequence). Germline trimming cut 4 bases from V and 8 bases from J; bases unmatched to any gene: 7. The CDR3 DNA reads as TGTGCCTGGATGAGCGGGAGCTTAGATGAGCAGTTCTTC. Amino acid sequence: CAWMSGSLDEQFF.

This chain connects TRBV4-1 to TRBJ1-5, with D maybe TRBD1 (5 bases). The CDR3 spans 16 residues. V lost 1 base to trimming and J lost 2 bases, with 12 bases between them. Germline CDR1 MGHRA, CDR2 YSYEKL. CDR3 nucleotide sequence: TGCGCCAGCAGCCAAGGCCAGGGTTTCGGCAATCAGCCCCAGCATTTT. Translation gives CASSQGQGFGNQPQHF.

The CDR3: CASSLGGVDTQYF. DNA of the CDR3: TGTGCCAGCTCCCTGGGAGGGGTAGATACGCAGTATTTT. The chain employs TRBV27 and TRBJ2-3; 7 bases align to TRBD2. Germline-derived CDR1 and CDR2 are MNHEY and SMNVEV (reference sequence). The V and J ends lost 8 bases and 5 bases, in that order; junction bases with no gene match: 7. The CDR3 has 13 residues.

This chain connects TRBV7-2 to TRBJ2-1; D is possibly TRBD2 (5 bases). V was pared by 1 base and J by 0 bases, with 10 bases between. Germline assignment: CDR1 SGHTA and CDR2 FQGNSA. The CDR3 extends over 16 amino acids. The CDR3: CASSLVVASSYNEQFF. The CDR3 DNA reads TGTGCCAGCAGCTTAGTGGTAGCGAGCTCCTACAATGAGCAGTTCTTC.

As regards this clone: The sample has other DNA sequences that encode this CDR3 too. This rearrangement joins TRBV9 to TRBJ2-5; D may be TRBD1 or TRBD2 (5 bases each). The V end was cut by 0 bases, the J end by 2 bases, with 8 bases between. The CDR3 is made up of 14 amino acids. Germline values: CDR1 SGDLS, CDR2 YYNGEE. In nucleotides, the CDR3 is TGTGCCAGCAGCGTAGGGGGGAGTCAAGAGACCCAGTACTTC. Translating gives CASSVGGSQETQYF. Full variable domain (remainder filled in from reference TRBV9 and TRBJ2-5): DSGVTQTPKHLITATGQRVTLRCSPRSGDLSVYWYQQSLDQGLQFLIQYYNGEERAKGNILERFSAQQFPDLHSELNLSSLELGDSALYFCASSVGGSQETQYFGPGTRLLVL.

CDR3 in amino acids: CASSEAHPRTINQPQHF. CDR3 DNA: TGTGCCAGCAGTGAAGCCCATCCGAGGACGATCAATCAGCCCCAGCATTTT. This rearrangement joins TRBV6-1 to TRBJ1-5; D is uncertain. The V end lost 0 bases, the J end lost 3 bases, and 15 bases lay between the germline ends. The CDR3 spans 17 residues. Per germline, CDR1 MNHNS and CDR2 SASEGT.

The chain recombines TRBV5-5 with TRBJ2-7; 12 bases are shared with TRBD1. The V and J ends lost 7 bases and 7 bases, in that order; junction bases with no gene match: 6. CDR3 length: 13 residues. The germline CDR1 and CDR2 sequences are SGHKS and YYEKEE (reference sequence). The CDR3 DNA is TGTGCCAGCTTGGGACAGGGGGCGAGTGAGCAGTACTTC. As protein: CASLGQGASEQYF.

This chain's CDR3 is CAWSGGTGQNEQYF. DNA of the CDR3: TGTGCCTGGAGCGGTGGGACAGGGCAGAACGAGCAGTACTTC. This rearrangement joins TRBV30 to TRBJ2-7; 9 positions match TRBD1. Trimming removed 3 bases from V and 5 bases from J; junction bases left unmatched: 8. Germline V gene lookup returns CDR1 GTSNPN and CDR2 SVGIG (reference sequence). The CDR3 loop spans 14 amino acids.

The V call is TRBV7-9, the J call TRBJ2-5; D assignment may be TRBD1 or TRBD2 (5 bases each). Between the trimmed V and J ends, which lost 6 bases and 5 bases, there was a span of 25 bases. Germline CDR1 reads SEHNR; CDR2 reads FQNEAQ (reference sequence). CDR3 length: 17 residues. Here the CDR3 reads CASSSDKFTGSRETQYF. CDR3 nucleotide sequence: TGTGCCAGCAGTTCGGACAAATTTACGGGGAGTAGGGAGACCCAGTACTTC.

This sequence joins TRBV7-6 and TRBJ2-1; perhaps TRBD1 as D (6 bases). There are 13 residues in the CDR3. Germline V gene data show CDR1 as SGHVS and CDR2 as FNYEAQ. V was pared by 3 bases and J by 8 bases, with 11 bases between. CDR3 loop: CASSLSPGDEQFF. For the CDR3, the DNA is TGTGCCAGCAGCTTGAGTCCAGGGGATGAGCAGTTCTTC.

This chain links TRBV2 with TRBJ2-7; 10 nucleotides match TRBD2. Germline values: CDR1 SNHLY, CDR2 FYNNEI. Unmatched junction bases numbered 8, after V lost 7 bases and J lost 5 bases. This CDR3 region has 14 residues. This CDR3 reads CASMTAGGPHEQYF. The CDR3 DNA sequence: TGTGCCAGCATGACAGCGGGAGGGCCCCACGAGCAGTACTTC.